This note documents a single TCR beta chain sequence. Its antigen is not identified. The data are from a study of cytomegalovirus exposure and HLA in healthy donors. The PCR was carried out with 60 Vbeta primers and 13 Jbeta primers. Method: immunoSEQ multiplex PCR; TCRdb's copy keeps in-frame clones and lacks some. The data contain some 200,000 clones, around 80% of them seen just once; the ten biggest clones take up less than 3.5%. Germline CDR1 is ENHRY and CDR2 is SYGVKD. The CDR3 runs to 15 residues. Trimming took 7 bases from V and 2 from J, leaving 15 bases between them. Study results and caveats: The Asian-associated ancestry cluster reportedly had fewer N-insertions than the approximately 630-donor mean in a later analysis. The study labeled about 160 TCR beta chains cytomegalovirus-associated. By a later analysis, the bulk of CMV-associated TCR beta chains appeared HLA-restricted. A later analysis, which compared TCR beta chains of equal frequency, found the HLA-associated ones more clonally expanded.

The clonotype was recovered from a woman between 55 and 75 years old in good health and CMV-seropositive. The sample taken for sequencing was PBMCs. The chain joins TRBV10-3 to TRBJ1-5, with D possibly TRBD1 on 6 matching bases. CDR3 region: CAITLRGGGNQPQHF. The CDR3 nucleotides read TGTGCCATCACCCTAAGGGGGGGAGGCAATCAGCCCCAGCATTTT.